Reported below is one T cell receptor beta chain. The antigen is undetermined. The data derive from a study of Ad26.COV2.S vaccination and SARS-CoV-2 variants. About the research overall: A participant enrolled in the COV1001 Ad26.COV2.S trial arm provided the sample. The authors gave Ad26.COV2.S intramuscularly, either once or twice 56 days apart. Findings of the study overall: TCR breadth and depth estimates may have understated total T cell responses.

The treatment was: around 19 received Ad26.COV2.S at low or high dose, single or two shots; about 5 received placebo; per-sample allocation not given. Sampling took place 63 days after the first vaccine or placebo injection. In Boston, the donor was an adult between 18-55 years of age. The ends were cut back, 4 bases at V and 0 bases at J, with 15 bases in the middle. Germline V CDR1 and CDR2: MNHEY, SVGEGT. This CDR3 region has 16 residues. TCRdb's table, derived via immunoSEQ multiplex PCR, lists solely in-frame clones and lacks some. The repertoire consists of around 380,000 clones, with roughly nine tenths occurring once and the leading ten covering 3% to 3.5%.

This TCR came from a person aged 18-65 years who received the Ad26.COV2.S COVID-19 vaccine or a placebo. This chain links TRBV6-2 or TRBV6-3 with TRBJ2-5, with D perhaps matching TRBD2 (6 bases). This specimen consisted of peripheral blood, obtained in a trial of Ad26.COV2.S vaccine versus placebo. The CDR3 bases are TGTGCCAGCAGTTTGGTGGGCGGGGCGTACCAAGAGACCCAGTACTTC. Protein sequence: CASSLVGGAYQETQYF.